Given below is one T cell receptor beta chain in context. There is no known antigen for this receptor. Base qualities are not provided; no much larger clone lies one nucleotide away. The germline ends are 9 bases apart after V is trimmed by 1 base and J by 1 base. The CDR3, from cysteine to phenylalanine, totals 15 residues. The sequence is cut down to CDR3 DNA, 45 bases in frame from base 1. CDR1 and CDR2, looked up from the germline V gene, are SNHLY and FYNNEI. Genomic DNA was isolated from the sorted cells so that the TCRbeta CDR3 region could be sequenced. TCRbeta CDR3 regions were sequenced using the immunoSEQ Assay. The source is immuneACCESS, and TCRdb retained only in-frame sequences with V and J called. Part of the clones is not carried over; for the studies checked, unresolved V genes explain less than half of this, and the remainder is unexplained. The sample table lists tens of thousands of clones, roughly 84% of them with a count of one. The ten top clones hold under 25% of the sample.

This record comes from a study of OX40 agonist ivuxolimab in advanced cancers. Background on the whole study: Ivuxolimab was an agonistic, fully human IgG2 monoclonal antibody directed against OX40 (CD134), a costimulatory receptor. Partial responses occurred in three dose-escalation patients, of whom one had hepatocellular carcinoma and two had cutaneous melanoma. Intravenous ivuxolimab was administered to patients every 2 weeks at six dose levels: 0.01, 0.1, 0.3, 1.5, 3 and 10 mg/kg. The paper describes the monotherapy dose-escalation part (N ≈ 51 patients) of the phase I trial of ivuxolimab. Of the 50 to 55 dose-escalation patients, hepatocellular carcinoma was present in approximately 20, melanoma in approximately 15, renal cell carcinoma in 9 and head and neck cancer in 9. The dose-escalation cohort was about 87% male with a mean age of about 60 years, ranging from roughly 20 to 80. Patients were allowed to have had prior anti-PD-1, anti-PD-L1 or anti-CTLA-4 therapy, and 30% to 50% of the dose-escalation patients had previously received checkpoint inhibitors. The point of sequencing TCRbeta in the periphery was to test whether ivuxolimab changed TCR sequence diversity and drove clonal T-cell expansion. The paper's findings and limits, for the study overall: Partial responders in the 0.1-3.0 mg/kg groups had among the lowest normalized peripheral clonal expansion, especially among CD8+ T cells. The antigen specificity of the peripheral T cells that underwent clonal expansion was not determined. After ivuxolimab, expanded clones were on average more numerous among CD8+ T cells than among CD4+ T cells. Clonal expansion of both CD4+ and CD8+ blood T cells was observed from baseline to week 6 at doses 0.1 to 3.0 mg/kg. Low levels of normalized T-cell clonal expansion were also seen in some patients who did not respond.

The trial excluded patients who had a history of autoimmune disease or who were on systemic immunosuppression. In every dose cohort, peripheral blood was drawn for TCR sequencing at baseline, cycle 4 day 1, and cycle 7 day 1. Samples were obtained from an open-label, multicenter, first-in-human phase I dose-escalation trial of ivuxolimab. Adults with locally advanced or metastatic melanoma, renal cell carcinoma, hepatocellular carcinoma or head and neck squamous cell carcinoma were enrolled in the trial. CD4+ and CD8+ T cells were sorted separately from peripheral blood before TCR sequencing. This TCR came from an adult with an advanced solid tumor such as melanoma, head and neck, liver or kidney cancer. In this chain, TRBV2 is recombined with TRBJ2-3; the best D guess is TRBD1, with 6 bases matching. This material consisted of CD4+ or CD8+ T cells sorted from blood, taken in a trial of the OX40 agonist ivuxolimab. The CDR3 protein is CASSEGTAGTDTQYF. The DNA reads as follows: TGTGCCAGCAGTGAAGGGACAGCCGGCACAGATACGCAGTATTTT.